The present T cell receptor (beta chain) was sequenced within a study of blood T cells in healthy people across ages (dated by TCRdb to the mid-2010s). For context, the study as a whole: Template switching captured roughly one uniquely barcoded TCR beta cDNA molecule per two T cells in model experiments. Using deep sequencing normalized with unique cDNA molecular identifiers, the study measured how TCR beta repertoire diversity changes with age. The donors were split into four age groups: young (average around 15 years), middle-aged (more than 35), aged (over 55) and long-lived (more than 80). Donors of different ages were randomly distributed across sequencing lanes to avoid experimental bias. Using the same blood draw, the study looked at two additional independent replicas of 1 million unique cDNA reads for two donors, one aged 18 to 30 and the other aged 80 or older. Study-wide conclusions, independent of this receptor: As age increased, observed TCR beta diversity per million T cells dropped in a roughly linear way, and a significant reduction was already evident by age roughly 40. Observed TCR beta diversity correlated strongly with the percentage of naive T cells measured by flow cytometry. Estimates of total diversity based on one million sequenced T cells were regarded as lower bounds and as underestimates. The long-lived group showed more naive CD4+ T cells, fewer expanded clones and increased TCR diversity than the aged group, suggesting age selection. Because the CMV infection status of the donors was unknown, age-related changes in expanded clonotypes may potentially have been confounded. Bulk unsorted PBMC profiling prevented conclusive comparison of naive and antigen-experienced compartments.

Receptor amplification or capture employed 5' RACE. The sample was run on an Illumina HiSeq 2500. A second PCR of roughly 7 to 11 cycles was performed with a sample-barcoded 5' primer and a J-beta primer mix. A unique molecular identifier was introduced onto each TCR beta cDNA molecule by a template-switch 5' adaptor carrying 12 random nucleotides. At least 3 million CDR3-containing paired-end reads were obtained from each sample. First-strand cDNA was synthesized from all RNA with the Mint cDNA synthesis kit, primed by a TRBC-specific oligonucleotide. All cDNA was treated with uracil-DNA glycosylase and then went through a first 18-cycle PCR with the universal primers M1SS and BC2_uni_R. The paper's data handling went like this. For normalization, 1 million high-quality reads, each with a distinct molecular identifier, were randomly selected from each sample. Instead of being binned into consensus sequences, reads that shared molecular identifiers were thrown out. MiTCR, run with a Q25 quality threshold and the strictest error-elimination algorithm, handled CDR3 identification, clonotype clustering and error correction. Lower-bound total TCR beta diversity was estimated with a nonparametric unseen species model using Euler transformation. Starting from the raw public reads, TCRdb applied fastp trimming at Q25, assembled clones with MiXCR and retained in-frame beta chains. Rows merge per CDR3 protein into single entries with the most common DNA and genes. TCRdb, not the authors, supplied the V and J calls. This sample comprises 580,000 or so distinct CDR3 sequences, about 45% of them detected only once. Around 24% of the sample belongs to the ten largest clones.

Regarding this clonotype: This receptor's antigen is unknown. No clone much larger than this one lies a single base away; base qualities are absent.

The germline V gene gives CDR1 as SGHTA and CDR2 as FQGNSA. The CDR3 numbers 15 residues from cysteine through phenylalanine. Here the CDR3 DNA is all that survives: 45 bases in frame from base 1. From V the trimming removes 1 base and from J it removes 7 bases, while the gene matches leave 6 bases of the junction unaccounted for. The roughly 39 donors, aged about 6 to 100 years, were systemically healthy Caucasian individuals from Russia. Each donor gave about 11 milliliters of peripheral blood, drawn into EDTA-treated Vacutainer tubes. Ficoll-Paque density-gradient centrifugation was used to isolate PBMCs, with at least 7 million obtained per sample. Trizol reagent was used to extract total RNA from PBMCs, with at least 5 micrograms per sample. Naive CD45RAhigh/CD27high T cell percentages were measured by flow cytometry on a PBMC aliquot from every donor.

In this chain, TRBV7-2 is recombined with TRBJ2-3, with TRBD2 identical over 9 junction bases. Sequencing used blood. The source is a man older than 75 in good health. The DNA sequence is TGTGCCAGCAGCTTAGGAGGTAGCGGGAGCTATACGCAGTATTTT. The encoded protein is CASSLGGSGSYTQYF.